This T cell receptor beta chain was recovered during a study of T-cell reconstitution after alpha-beta-depleted transplantation in children. Notes on the study in general: Reportedly, alpha-beta T cells present about two months post-transplant originated from several hundred expanded clones of graft origin. It was newly produced T cells that mostly accounted for T-cell counts and diversity one year after transplant. Recipient T cells and thymic progenitors that survived were the source of the high TCRbeta diversity seen at day 60 in some patients.

Of note for this clonotype: Its specificity is not known.

Germline V lookup: CDR1 DFQATT, CDR2 SNEGSKA (reference sequence). J gave up 5 bases and V 4 bases, and 11 bases lay outside the gene matches. CDR3 length: 16 amino acids. Unique molecular identifiers were used to barcode this TCRbeta library. TCRdb analysed the PCR reads with MiXCR anew, one entry per CDR3 protein. The sample holds approximately 270,000 distinct CDR3 sequences, 20% to 30% seen once. The sequence was obtained from a female patient between 2 and 15 years old who had a stem cell transplant for congenital amegakaryocytic thrombocytopenia, so the T cells may come from the graft donor. The rearrangement links TRBV20-1 to TRBJ1-5; 10 bases match TRBD1. This material consisted of PBMCs, mostly from graft donor cells, taken 360 days after TCRalphabeta/CD19-depleted stem cell transplant. CDR3 amino acids: CSATRGDRGLHQPQHF. The DNA of the CDR3 is TGCAGTGCTACGAGAGGTGACAGGGGGCTTCATCAGCCCCAGCATTTT.